The next 30 T cell receptor beta chains were all read from a single sample in a study of shared clonotypes between healthy human individuals. Profiled with immunoSEQ multiplex PCR; TCRdb holds only in-frame clones, not every one. This sample carries a few million clones, about 90% of them seen once, and the ten largest clones take 0.37%. Sequencing was carried out using naive CD4+ T cells from PBMCs. This sample's subset: CD45RA+ positively selected. The receptors come from a man younger than 30 in good health. Some clones in this sample may be carry-over from other donors' samples.

The chain uses TRBV28 and TRBJ2-5; TRBD1 aligns across 7 bases. V dropped 3 bases and J dropped 11; count of bases not matched to a gene: 15. CDR1 and CDR2 (germline): MDHEN, SYDVKM. This CDR3 region has 15 residues. In DNA form, the CDR3 reads TGTGCCAGCAGTTTGCCAGGGGGACAGCCAATTTCTCAGTACTTC. It yields the protein CASSLPGGQPISQYF.

The chain combines TRBV6-5 with TRBJ1-4, with D possibly TRBD1 on 6 matching bases. The CDR3 extends over 16 amino acids. Germline values: CDR1 MNHEY, CDR2 SVGAGI. The V and J ends lost 2 bases and 4 bases respectively, with 14 bases between them. The CDR3 nucleotides read TGTGCCAGCAGTTACGCATCAGGGGCGGATAATGAAAAACTGTTTTTT. It translates to CASSYASGADNEKLFF.

The chain joins TRBV21-1 to TRBJ2-5. TRBV21-1 is noted as a pseudogene. The CDR3 is made up of 17 amino acids. The CDR3 region is CASSKEGGRIGRETQYF. CDR3 DNA: TGTGCCAGCAGCAAAGAAGGCGGCAGGATAGGGCGAGAGACCCAGTACTTC.

This chain's CDR3 is CASSPRGRLPYEQYF. The CDR3 coding sequence is TGTGCCAGCAGCCCCCGGGGGAGGTTGCCCTACGAGCAGTACTTC. This chain uses TRBV2 with TRBJ2-7, with D tentatively TRBD2 (6 bases). CDR3 size: 15 residues. CDR1 and CDR2 (germline): SNHLY, FYNNEI. The V and J ends lost 6 bases and 2 bases respectively, with 17 bases between them.

The chain links TRBV7-2 to TRBJ2-2, with D tentatively TRBD2 (6 bases). V was pared by 3 bases and J by 6 bases, with 11 bases between. In germline, CDR1 is SGHTA, CDR2 FQGNSA. The CDR3 loop spans 14 amino acids. The CDR3 bases are TGTGCCAGCAGCTTCGACGGGAGCCCCGGGGAGCTGTTTTTT. Translated, it gives CASSFDGSPGELFF.

The chain carries TRBV27 and TRBJ2-3, with 9 bases aligning to TRBD2. After removal of 7 bases from V and 2 bases from J, the junction contained 16 bases not matched to a gene. The CDR3 extends over 18 amino acids. Germline assignment: CDR1 MNHEY and CDR2 SMNVEV (reference sequence). The CDR3 DNA follows: TGTGCCAGCACAAGGGTCTTCGGGGCGGGAGGGTACACAGATACGCAGTATTTT. This sequence encodes CASTRVFGAGGYTDTQYF.

The V and J genes are TRBV6-1 and TRBJ1-3; no firm D call. The CDR3 loop spans 14 amino acids. Trimming took off 7 bases at V and 0 bases at J, with 10 bases between the two ends. The germline gives CDR1 MNHNS, CDR2 SASEGT. In DNA form, the CDR3 reads TGTGCCAGCACCGAGGACCCCTCTGGAAACACCATATATTTT. It codes for CASTEDPSGNTIYF.

V gene TRBV28 combines with J gene TRBJ2-7; 7 positions match TRBD1. Germline assignment: CDR1 MDHEN and CDR2 SYDVKM. V trimming: 7 bases; J trimming: 2 bases; junction bases outside the gene matches: 8. The CDR3 is made up of 14 amino acids. The CDR3 sequence: CASTRRDSTYEQYF. The CDR3 DNA reads TGTGCCAGCACCCGCCGGGACAGCACCTACGAGCAGTACTTC.

The chain combines TRBV19 with TRBJ1-2; 9 nucleotides line up with TRBD1. CDR1 and CDR2 from the germline V gene are LNHDA and SQIVND (reference sequence). J was trimmed by 4 bases and V by 2 bases; bases with no gene match: 8. The CDR3 is 16 amino acids. The DNA of the CDR3 is TGTGCCAGTAGTATATCATCCGGACAGGGGTTCTATGGCTACACCTTC. As protein: CASSISSGQGFYGYTF.

The V gene is TRBV6-1, the J gene TRBJ1-3; D is possibly TRBD1 (5 bases). The CDR3 sequence is 14 residues long. In germline, CDR1 is MNHNS, CDR2 SASEGT. Trimming removed 6 bases at V and 0 bases at J, with 9 bases between. As DNA, the CDR3 is TGTGCCAGCAGCCAGGGTAGCTCTGGAAACACCATATATTTT. Amino acids: CASSQGSSGNTIYF.

This rearrangement joins TRBV6-1 to TRBJ2-5, with TRBD1 matching over 7 bases. CDR3 length: 16 amino acids. V gave up 4 bases and J gave up 5 bases; unmatched junction bases: 13. Looked up from germline, CDR1 is MNHNS and CDR2 is SASEGT. In DNA, the CDR3 is TGTGCCAGCAGTGGGCTTCTCGGCAGGGGGATGGAGACCCAGTACTTC. It translates to CASSGLLGRGMETQYF.

The chain carries TRBV11-2 and TRBJ2-4, with 7 bases lining up with TRBD2. CDR3 length: 18 amino acids. V lost 1 base and J lost 0; bases outside the gene matches: 9. Germline assignment: CDR1 SGHAT and CDR2 FQNNGV. CDR3 region: CASSLAPGGGSAKNIQYF. The CDR3 nucleotides read TGTGCCAGCAGCTTAGCCCCTGGGGGGGGATCAGCCAAAAACATTCAGTACTTC. Together with reference TRBV11-2 and TRBJ2-4, the CDR3 gives the full variable domain: EAGVAQSPRYKIIEKRQSVAFWCNPISGHATLYWYQQILGQGPKLLIQFQNNGVVDDSQLPKDRFSAERLKGVDSTLKIQPAKLEDSAVYLCASSLAPGGGSAKNIQYFGAGTRLSVL.

This clone occurred once. The same CDR3 can be traced to other DNA sequences in this sample. The chain employs TRBV5-1 and TRBJ1-1; 7 bases map to TRBD1. The V gene end was trimmed by 3 bases and the J gene end by 1 base; junction bases not matched to a gene: 3. The CDR3 loop spans 14 amino acids. Germline V CDR1 and CDR2: SGHRS, YFSETQ. CDR3 amino acids: CASSWGTENTEAFF. The CDR3 region has the DNA TGCGCCAGCAGCTGGGGGACAGAGAACACTGAAGCTTTCTTT.

The chain couples TRBV2 to TRBJ2-7, with 11 bases fitting TRBD1. V dropped 7 bases and J dropped 7; count of bases not matched to a gene: 6. Germline V CDR1 and CDR2: SNHLY, FYNNEI. CDR3 size: 13 residues. CDR3 DNA: TGTGCCAGCACGGACAGGGGGCTAATGGAGCAGTACTTC. Its translation: CASTDRGLMEQYF.

Comment on this clone: At the DNA level, this CDR3 is encoded by other sequences in the same sample as well. J is TRBJ2-5 and V is TRBV5-4; D gene uncertain. CDR1 and CDR2 (germline): SGHNT, YYREEE (reference sequence). V lost 0 bases and J lost 4, with 4 bases in between. The CDR3 is 12 amino acids. CDR3 DNA: TGTGCCAGCAGCTTGGCCCGAGAGACCCAGTACTTC. Amino acids: CASSLARETQYF.

V and J are TRBV5-6 and TRBJ1-1, with TRBD1 matching 9 bases. Trimming at V came to 3 bases and at J to 3 bases, leaving 3 bases not matched to a gene. The CDR3 spans 14 residues. Germline loops: CDR1 SGHDT, CDR2 YYEEEE. The CDR3 loop is CASSYDRGDTEAFF. As DNA, the CDR3 is TGTGCCAGCAGCTACGACAGGGGGGACACTGAAGCTTTCTTT.

This sequence joins TRBV9 and TRBJ2-7; D possibly corresponds to TRBD1 (5 bases). Germline assignment: CDR1 SGDLS and CDR2 YYNGEE. Trimming stripped 0 bases from V and 3 bases from J, with 10 bases between. This CDR3 is 14 amino acids long. The CDR3 region is CASSVGGPNYEQYF. CDR3 nucleotides: TGTGCCAGCAGCGTAGGGGGCCCAAACTACGAGCAGTACTTC. Using reference TRBV9 and TRBJ2-7 for the parts outside the CDR3, the full variable domain is DSGVTQTPKHLITATGQRVTLRCSPRSGDLSVYWYQQSLDQGLQFLIQYYNGEERAKGNILERFSAQQFPDLHSELNLSSLELGDSALYFCASSVGGPNYEQYFGPGTRLTVT.

The V gene is TRBV7-2, the J gene TRBJ2-2, with D maybe TRBD1 (5 bases). CDR1 and CDR2 from the germline V gene are SGHTA and FQGNSA. This CDR3 contains 14 residues. Trimming stripped 1 base from V and 6 bases from J, with 9 bases between. CDR3 region: CASSLVSGPGELFF. The CDR3 DNA reads TGTGCCAGCAGCTTAGTGTCAGGGCCCGGGGAGCTGTTTTTT.

The chain recombines TRBV5-4 with TRBJ1-2; D gene ambiguous. From germline, CDR1 is SGHNT and CDR2 YYREEE (reference sequence). The length of the CDR3 is 14 residues. V shed 4 bases and J shed 7 bases, with 17 bases lying between them. CDR3 protein: CASSPRREGGGYTF. DNA of the CDR3: TGTGCCAGCAGCCCCCGTAGGGAAGGTGGTGGCTACACCTTC.

The rearrangement joins TRBV2 to TRBJ1-1, with D perhaps matching TRBD1 (6 bases). The CDR3 spans 16 residues. Germline CDR1 reads SNHLY; CDR2 reads FYNNEI. With 6 bases removed from V and 5 bases from J, the gap between germline ends came to 22 bases. The CDR3 DNA sequence: TGTGCCAGCAGCCCCACCTGGACCGGGGGGCGAACTGAAGCTTTCTTT. Its protein is CASSPTWTGGRTEAFF.

The chain employs TRBV6-6 and TRBJ2-7; a possible D gene is TRBD1 (6 bases). Trimming took off 4 bases at V and 7 bases at J, with 11 bases between the two ends. This CDR3 region has 12 residues. Germline CDR1 reads MNHNY; CDR2 reads SVGAGI (reference sequence). The CDR3 sequence: CASSFPQGEQYF. Here the CDR3 DNA reads TGTGCCAGCAGTTTCCCCCAGGGGGAGCAGTACTTC.

The chain is built from TRBV28 and TRBJ2-1, with 8 bases lining up with TRBD2. J lost 8 bases, V lost 8 bases, and 8 bases had no gene match. This CDR3 has 13 amino acids. The germline CDR1 and CDR2 sequences are MDHEN and SYDVKM. The CDR3 spells CASLSGSMDEQFF. The CDR3 DNA is TGTGCCAGCCTCAGCGGGAGTATGGATGAGCAGTTCTTC.

CDR3: CASSWSGTGGIYEQYF. In nucleotides, the CDR3 is TGTGCCAGCAGCTGGTCCGGGACAGGGGGAATCTACGAGCAGTACTTC. The rearrangement joins TRBV5-6 to TRBJ2-7; TRBD1 agrees at 11 bases. The J segment lost 3 bases and the V segment lost 3 bases, leaving 8 bases of the junction unmatched. Germline CDR1 reads SGHDT; CDR2 reads YYEEEE. The CDR3 extends over 16 amino acids.

The chain is built from TRBV10-1 and TRBJ2-7; D uncertain. Trimming left V 0 bases short and J 6 bases short, with 15 bases between. CDR3 length: 15 residues. CDR1 and CDR2 (germline): WNHNN, SYGVQD (reference sequence). This chain's CDR3 is CASSESLGIGGEQYF. The CDR3 DNA is TGCGCCAGCAGTGAGTCGCTTGGCATCGGCGGCGAGCAGTACTTC.

J is TRBJ1-3 and V is TRBV5-4; D gene uncertain. V lost 1 base, J lost 4 bases, and 9 bases lay in between. The V gene's germline CDR1 is SGHNT and CDR2 YYREEE (reference sequence). This CDR3 is built from 14 residues. CDR3 sequence: CASSLRESGNTIYF. The DNA for the CDR3 is TGTGCCAGCAGCTTGAGGGAGAGCGGAAACACCATATATTTT. Based on the CDR3 plus reference TRBV5-4 and TRBJ1-3, the full variable domain is ETGVTQSPTHLIKTRGQQVTLRCSSQSGHNTVSWYQQALGQGPQFIFQYYREEENGRGNFPPRFSGLQFPNYSSELNVNALELDDSALYLCASSLRESGNTIYFGEGSWLTVV.

This clone was detected only once. The chain recombines TRBV5-1 with TRBJ2-3; 10 nucleotides align to TRBD2. The germline gives CDR1 SGHRS, CDR2 YFSETQ. V lost 3 bases to trimming and J lost 0 bases; unmatched junction nucleotides: 7. The CDR3 is 17 amino acids. The chain's CDR3 is CASSSLTSGASTDTQYF. In nucleotides, the CDR3 is TGCGCCAGCAGCTCGCTAACTAGCGGGGCTAGCACAGATACGCAGTATTTT.

J is TRBJ2-3 and V is TRBV19, with D perhaps TRBD1 or TRBD2 (5 bases each). CDR3 length: 15 amino acids. Trimming took off 5 bases at V and 0 bases at J, with 12 bases between the two ends. Per germline, CDR1 LNHDA and CDR2 SQIVND (reference sequence). The CDR3 sequence: CASSRGGPSTDTQYF. The CDR3 nucleotides are TGTGCCAGTAGTCGGGGCGGGCCTAGCACAGATACGCAGTATTTT.

The rearrangement links TRBV19 to TRBJ1-1; D might be TRBD1 (5 bases). In germline, CDR1 is LNHDA, CDR2 SQIVND (reference sequence). Trimming took 5 bases from V and 0 from J, leaving 10 bases between them. The CDR3 extends over 14 amino acids. The CDR3 nucleotides read TGTGCCAGTAGTGGCGGACACTTGAACACTGAAGCTTTCTTT. It yields the protein CASSGGHLNTEAFF.

The chain is built from TRBV6-5 and TRBJ1-4; D gene ambiguous. The CDR3 length is 15 residues. V was trimmed by 3 bases and J by 3 bases, leaving 11 bases between them. Per germline, CDR1 MNHEY and CDR2 SVGAGI. Written as DNA, the CDR3 is TGTGCCAGCAGTTATTATGGGGTCCCTAATGAAAAACTGTTTTTT. It encodes CASSYYGVPNEKLFF.

The V gene is TRBV4-2, the J gene TRBJ2-3, with D uncertain. Trimming left V 0 bases short and J 1 base short, with 17 bases between. The CDR3 extends over 18 amino acids. The germline V gene encodes CDR1 LGHNA and CDR2 YNFKEQ. CDR3 bases: TGTGCCAGCAGCCAAGAAAGGCGTCGTCTTCGCGGCACAGATACGCAGTATTTT. Protein product: CASSQERRRLRGTDTQYF.